The rows below give T cell receptor beta chains drawn from one sample of a study of PD-1 blockade in classical Hodgkin lymphoma. Some clones are missing from TCRdb's copy, which holds only in-frame ones; the method was immunoSEQ multiplex PCR. Of 20,000 or so clones in the sample, more than 75% were seen once. The sample was peripheral blood mononuclear cells (PBMCs), taken before the fourth cycle of nivolumab. The receptors were sampled from a human donor with classical Hodgkin lymphoma. Each CDR3 is given without its conserved first and last residue. Where a row states a size, it is once, few, many or the class of an expanded clone; other rows omit it.

V: TRBV14
size: NA
J: TRBJ2-1
CDR3: ASSQVLADNNEQF

V: TRBV2
size: NA
J: TRBJ2-7
CDR3: ASSVPGQATYEQY

V: TRBV5-4
size: NA
J: TRBJ1-2
CDR3: ASSLGAENYGYT

V: TRBV28
size: few
J: TRBJ2-7
CDR3: ASSPPLAGGPGEQY

V: TRBV15
size: NA
J: TRBJ2-1
CDR3: ATSSLQGNEQF

V: TRBV4-3
size: NA
J: TRBJ2-1
CDR3: ASSQANEQF

V: TRBV7-3
size: NA
J: TRBJ2-2
CDR3: ASSLRPAELF

V: TRBV19
size: NA
J: TRBJ2-7
CDR3: ASGTGGRYEQY

V: TRBV5-8
size: NA
J: TRBJ2-3
CDR3: ASSTGQGSADTQY

V: TRBV5-1
size: NA
J: TRBJ2-7
CDR3: ASSLRGSVGYEQY

V: TRBV5-5
size: NA
J: TRBJ1-2
CDR3: ASSLLGSDYGYT

V: TRBV15
size: NA
J: TRBJ2-5
CDR3: ATSREILGDSWAQETQY

V: TRBV10-3
size: few
J: TRBJ2-1
CDR3: AISEYRTEGSNEQF

V: TRBV27
size: NA
J: TRBJ2-5
CDR3: ASGQGRFRETQY

V: TRBV7-8
size: NA
J: TRBJ2-5
CDR3: ASSSLLGTQY

V: TRBV19
size: few
J: TRBJ1-4
CDR3: ASSIWPLGANEKLF

V: TRBV11-1
size: NA
J: TRBJ2-2
CDR3: ASSLGLGESGELF

V: TRBV18
size: NA
J: TRBJ1-4
CDR3: ATSGGQVATNEKLF

V: TRBV11-3
size: once
J: TRBJ2-5
CDR3: ASSMGEPTGETQY

V: TRBV5-1
size: NA
J: TRBJ2-7
CDR3: ASSLSPQESYEQY

V: TRBV7-8
size: NA
J: TRBJ1-4
CDR3: ASSFSGKYEKLF

V: TRBV6-5
size: NA
J: TRBJ1-1
CDR3: ATSGSRTEAF

V: TRBV4-2
size: NA
J: TRBJ2-7
CDR3: ASSQTSGPTYEQY

V: TRBV7-7
size: NA
J: TRBJ2-5
CDR3: ASNNGLAETQY

V: TRBV11-2
size: large
J: TRBJ2-7
CDR3: ASSPWTSGSYEQY

V: TRBV18
size: NA
J: TRBJ1-5
CDR3: ASSGQSNQPQH

V: TRBV9
size: NA
J: TRBJ2-7
CDR3: ASSVEGQGAYEQY

V: TRBV28
size: NA
J: TRBJ2-2
CDR3: ASSLEYGQGGTGELF

V: TRBV6-5
size: NA
J: TRBJ2-2
CDR3: ASRPSGRLTGELF

V: TRBV5-4
size: NA
J: TRBJ2-2
CDR3: ASSLSGTSTGELF

V: TRBV9
size: NA
J: TRBJ1-2
CDR3: ASSVGDSAGYT

V: TRBV18
size: NA
J: TRBJ2-5
CDR3: ASSSRGGRETQY

V: TRBV27
size: NA
J: TRBJ2-3
CDR3: ASSFLGADTQY

V: TRBV2
size: NA
J: TRBJ1-2
CDR3: ASSDSAGGAFGGYT

V: TRBV19
size: NA
J: TRBJ1-2
CDR3: ASSMKMTGGYGYT

V: TRBV4-3
size: NA
J: TRBJ2-7
CDR3: ASSQSHAGDSHGREQY

V: TRBV7-2
size: NA
J: TRBJ2-6
CDR3: ASSLAPLSGANVLT

V: TRBV28
size: NA
J: TRBJ1-4
CDR3: ASSLVAGSVEKLF

V: TRBV28
size: NA
J: TRBJ1-5
CDR3: ASTAYGDRPQH

V: TRBV30
size: NA
J: TRBJ2-1
CDR3: AWSTGQGSSYNEQF

V: TRBV30
size: NA
J: TRBJ1-1
CDR3: AWTVEAARNTEAF

V: TRBV28
size: NA
J: TRBJ2-3
CDR3: ASSLLRLAGVADTQY

V: TRBV19
size: once
J: TRBJ1-3
CDR3: AGRQGNTIY

V: TRBV5-1
size: few
J: TRBJ1-2
CDR3: ASSWRQPPANYGYT